The source of this TCR beta chain is a study of monozygotic twins with inflammatory bowel disease (dated by TCRdb to about 2019). Turning to the overall study: The complete study included 30 or so monozygotic twin pairs: 19 IBD-discordant Danish pairs and nine German pairs, of which four were IBD-concordant and five were IBD-discordant. Within discordant pairs, disease-associated traits were sought mainly by comparing IBD patients with their genetically identical healthy co-twins. Each individual had, on average, about 151 000 unique TCRalpha sequences and 181 000 unique TCRbeta sequences available for analysis.

CDR1 KGHDR and CDR2 SFDVKD are derived from the germline V gene. The cysteine opens and the phenylalanine closes a CDR3 of 16 amino acids. No DNA is recorded. Overall results and qualifications from the work: Concordant and discordant twins showed no difference in repertoire similarity, possibly because of limited statistical power. Because patients were on differing immunosuppressive treatments, the repertoires may have picked up extra background noise and inter-individual variability. IBD patients had lower TCRbeta repertoire diversity, measured by the inverse Simpson index, than their healthy co-twins. Compared with healthy twins, IBD patients had fewer clonotypes in common with other individuals, a difference most pronounced in patients showing signs of disease activity. No single strong signal or clonotype linked to IBD turned up in the results, so the idea that one exists was not supported. Different T cell subtypes could not be distinguished in the analysis.

An approximately 2.6 ml peripheral blood sample was drawn into PAXgene tubes per donor and stored at -80°C. Without T cell sorting, total RNA was isolated from whole blood using the PAXgene blood miRNA kit on an automated QIAcube. Peripheral blood from monozygotic twin pairs who were concordant or discordant for inflammatory bowel disease underwent deep TCRalpha and TCRbeta repertoire profiling using unique molecular barcoding. Smoking habits were recorded for all twin pairs, and each individual was classified as a current, former or never smoker. The library was prepared using 5' RACE. Each TCR library was prepared from about 4,000 ng of total RNA. For each sample, cDNA synthesis with SMARTScribe reverse transcriptase was split into eight separate reactions. Unique molecular identifiers containing a 6-nucleotide sample barcode were introduced through template switching during cDNA synthesis. Amplification of TCRalpha and TCRbeta cDNA involved two nested PCRs of approximately 16 and 10 cycles, and each PCR was followed by bead purification. Before amplification, cDNA was treated with uracil DNA-glycosylase and purified using the QIAquick PCR purification kit. In the second PCR, Illumina TruSeq-compatible adapters and sample-specific barcodes were added. TapeStation and Qubit were used to check library quality and concentration, and 5 ng of each library went into the pool. Pooled libraries were sequenced on an Illumina HiSeq2500 single-index Rapid Run with 2 x 100 bp reads and custom sequencing primers. As for the authors' bioinformatics: UMI-based consensus assembly with MiGEC version 1.2.6 was used to correct PCR and sequencing errors. MiXCR version 2.1.1 was used to carry out V(D)J alignment, clonotype assembly and CDR3 extraction. Gene usage, clonotype sharing and MAIT/NKT TCR abundance were normalised by analysing the top 1000, 10 000 and 20 000 clonotypes per sample. After downsampling to 27 000 UMIs, diversity was calculated as the inverse Simpson index using the vegan R package. Paired Mann-Whitney U tests were applied to discordant twin pairs, and Benjamini-Hochberg correction was used for multiple testing. TCRdb reprocessed the reads and provides one entry for every CDR3 protein sequence; no DNA is given. The V and J calls and clone size are TCRdb's, not the authors'. The sample table gives about 160,000 distinct CDR3 sequences. About 2.7% of the sample is held by the ten biggest clonotypes.

In the case of this clonotype: Its antigen remains unidentified.

Sequencing was carried out using blood. Here the chain combines TRBV24-1 and TRBJ2-1; TCRdb names TRBD1, which stays unverified in the absence of DNA. The clonotype originates from a human donor with ulcerative colitis or Crohn's disease, or a healthy co-twin of an affected twin (not recorded which). For the CDR3, the sequence is CATSDPRQGAVDEQFF.